This T cell receptor (beta chain) originates from a study of identifying expanded T cells in peripheral blood. Clones were sequenced by immunoSEQ multiplex PCR, and TCRdb holds only the in-frame ones, with some missing. The sample shows approximately 91,000 clones, around 88% of them seen only once. Whole-study results and caveats: Differentially abundant clones: approximately 1.3 between replicates, around 17 at about two weeks, approximately 18 at four.

As regards this clone: Its antigen is unknown.

This CDR3 contains 16 residues. The germline gives CDR1 SGHDT, CDR2 YYEEEE. Trimming shortened V by 1 base and J by 2 bases, and 15 bases separated the two germline ends. The clonotype was recovered from a person aged 18-70 years in good health. Sequencing was carried out using blood. This sequence joins TRBV5-6 and TRBJ2-5; weak D call: TRBD1 (5 bases). The CDR3 reads CASSLILRTQQETQYF. CDR3 coding DNA: TGTGCCAGCAGCTTGATTTTAAGGACACAACAAGAGACCCAGTACTTC.